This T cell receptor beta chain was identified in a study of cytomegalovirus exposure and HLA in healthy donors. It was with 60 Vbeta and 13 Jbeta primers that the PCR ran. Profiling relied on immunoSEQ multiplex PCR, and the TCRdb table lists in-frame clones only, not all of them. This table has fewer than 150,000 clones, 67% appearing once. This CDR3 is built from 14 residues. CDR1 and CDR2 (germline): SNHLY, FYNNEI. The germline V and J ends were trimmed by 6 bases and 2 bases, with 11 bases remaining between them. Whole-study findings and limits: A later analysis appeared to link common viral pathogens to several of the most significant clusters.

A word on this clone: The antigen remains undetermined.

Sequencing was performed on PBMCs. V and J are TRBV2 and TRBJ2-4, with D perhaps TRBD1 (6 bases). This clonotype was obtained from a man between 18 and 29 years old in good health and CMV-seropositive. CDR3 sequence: CASRVQGSKNIQYF. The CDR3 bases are TGTGCCAGCAGGGTACAGGGTTCCAAAAACATTCAGTACTTC.